This paragraph covers one T cell receptor (beta chain) sequence. Its antigen remains unidentified. This CDR3 spans 13 amino acids. Germline V CDR1 and CDR2: MNHEY, SMNVEV (reference sequence). The sample comes from a study of monozygotic twins with inflammatory bowel disease. Study results and caveats: No discrimination was achieved between different T cell subtypes. Among IBD patients, TCRbeta diversity (inverse Simpson) was lower than in healthy co-twins. No difference was seen in repertoire similarity between concordant and discordant twins, possibly from limited power.

From the 5' RACE reads, TCRdb lists one entry per CDR3 protein and no DNA. Recorded here are fewer than 450,000 distinct CDR3 sequences; the top ten clones represent just over 2.5%. The clonotype comes from a human donor with ulcerative colitis or Crohn's disease, or a healthy co-twin of an affected twin (not recorded which). The chain has TRBV27 and TRBJ2-1. Sequenced material: blood. CDR3 loop: CASSKNFYNEQFF.